The 9 T cell receptor beta chains given below trace back to one sample, sequenced in a study of shared clonotypes between healthy human individuals. Using immunoSEQ multiplex PCR, the repertoire was profiled, and TCRdb retains in-frame clones only, with some absent. Here the sample spans about 2.4 million clones, more than 85% being singletons. Sequences were obtained from naive CD4+ T cells from PBMCs. Subset denoted: CD45RA+ positively selected. These receptors all come from a man younger than 30 in good health. Some clones in this sample may be carry-over from other donors' samples.

The V call is TRBV28, the J call TRBJ1-2; 8 bases map to TRBD1. V was pared by 6 bases and J by 4 bases, with 10 bases of the junction left unmatched. This CDR3 has 15 amino acids. Germline assignment: CDR1 MDHEN and CDR2 SYDVKM. CDR3 coding DNA: TGTGCCAGCAGGGCGACCGGGACAGGCTCCTATGGCTACACCTTC. Translation: CASRATGTGSYGYTF.

This chain links TRBV6-6 with TRBJ1-2; D perhaps matches TRBD1 (5 bases). Trimming took off 5 bases at V and 2 bases at J, with 15 bases between the two ends. Germline values: CDR1 MNHNY, CDR2 SVGAGI (reference sequence). The CDR3 runs to 15 residues. DNA for the CDR3: TGTGCCAGCAGTCTCGACAGCCTAGAAAACTATGGCTACACCTTC. It specifies CASSLDSLENYGYTF.

This chain uses TRBV28 with TRBJ1-2; TRBD1 is a possible D gene (6 bases). Germline lookup yields CDR1 MDHEN and CDR2 SYDVKM. V shed 3 bases and J shed 4 bases, with 12 bases lying between them. The CDR3 covers 14 residues. The CDR3 reads CASSFGDTIYGYTF. In nucleotides, the CDR3 is TGTGCCAGCAGTTTTGGGGACACTATCTATGGCTACACCTTC.

The chain recombines TRBV5-1 with TRBJ2-7, with D possibly being TRBD2 (6 bases). The CDR3 extends over 13 amino acids. Looked up from germline, CDR1 is SGHRS and CDR2 is YFSETQ. The V end was cut by 5 bases, the J end by 4 bases, with 13 bases between. Here the CDR3 reads CASSFREPYEQYF. For the CDR3, the DNA is TGCGCCAGCAGTTTCCGGGAGCCTTACGAGCAGTACTTC.

The genes are TRBV14 and TRBJ2-5, with 10 nucleotides matching TRBD2. The germline CDR1 and CDR2 sequences are SGHDN and FVKESK. CDR3 size: 17 residues. With 0 bases clipped from V and 1 base from J, the junction kept 5 bases outside the gene matches. In DNA form, the CDR3 reads TGTGCCAGCAGCCAAGATTACAGCGGGAGGGCCCAAGAGACCCAGTACTTC. Its translation: CASSQDYSGRAQETQYF.

The V call is TRBV9, the J call TRBJ1-1; maybe TRBD1 (5 bases). The V gene lost 2 bases and the J gene lost 0 bases, with 14 bases spanning the gap. The CDR3 totals 16 residues. CDR1 is SGDLS, CDR2 YYNGEE, per germline. The CDR3 coding sequence is TGTGCCAGCAGCGTTGGGGGGACCCATATGAACACTGAAGCTTTCTTT. It codes for CASSVGGTHMNTEAFF.

The chain has TRBV4-3 and TRBJ2-2; TRBD2 agrees at 12 bases. This CDR3 is built from 14 residues. V was pared by 5 bases and J by 8 bases, with 3 bases of the junction left unmatched. Germline V gives CDR1 LGHNA, CDR2 YSLEER. The CDR3 spells CASSSLAGGGELFF. In DNA form, the CDR3 reads TGCGCCAGCAGCTCCCTAGCGGGAGGGGGGGAGCTGTTTTTT.

The chain recombines TRBV27 with TRBJ2-5; D not certain. Germline V gives CDR1 MNHEY, CDR2 SMNVEV (reference sequence). V was cut by 1 base and J by 2 bases, with 14 bases left in between. This CDR3 spans 16 amino acids. The CDR3 region is CASSLYPGRAQETQYF. CDR3 DNA: TGTGCCAGCAGTTTATATCCGGGTAGGGCGCAAGAGACCCAGTACTTC.

This chain connects TRBV21-1 to TRBJ2-6. TRBV21-1 has pseudogene status. The CDR3 loop spans 15 amino acids. The DNA of the CDR3 is TGTGCCAGCAGCAAATCCCGGGACGAGGCCAACGTCCTGACTTTC. Protein: CASSKSRDEANVLTF.